This T cell receptor (beta chain) was sequenced for a study of regulatory T cells in long-lasting Graves disease. Trimming left V 3 bases short and J 6 bases short, with 9 bases between. Germline lookup yields CDR1 MNHEY and CDR2 SMNVEV (reference sequence). This CDR3 contains 14 residues. Sequencing libraries for TCR beta were prepared with iRepertoire HTBI primers and Arm-PCR of CDR3 regions. TCRdb reprocessed the multiplex PCR reads with MiXCR, giving one entry per CDR3 protein. In the table there are about 220,000 distinct CDR3 sequences, roughly 20% of which are singletons. This clonotype was recorded at least ten times. Its antigen remains unknown. Indicated time point: newly diagnosed GD, antithyroid drugs for less than 3 months. Extracted PBMC RNA gave rise to the TCR library. Study results and caveats: Limited samples may have lowered accuracy.

This sample also belongs to another study, concerning T cells in Graves' hyperthyroidism and ophthalmopathy. That study reports: Diagnoses were made from clinical symptoms, serum measures (thyroxine and TRAb), thyroid ultrasound and orbital computed tomography. First-round RT-PCR with HTBI primers amplified the TCR CDR3 region. A 13 V-J signature model discriminated ophthalmopathy versus stable hyperthyroidism.

The origin of this receptor is a woman in her 30s with Graves disease. The gene calls are TRBV27 and TRBJ1-6; D not certain. The sequencing used peripheral blood mononuclear cells (PBMCs), collected at new diagnosis, from a patient treated with antithyroid drugs. The CDR3, as DNA: TGTGCCAGCAGTTTCGGGGTCAGTAATTCACCCCTCCACTTT. This gives the protein CASSFGVSNSPLHF.